These 17 T cell receptor beta chains originate from one sample sequenced in a study of blood T cells in healthy people across ages. With a J-beta primer mix and a sample-barcoded 5' primer, a second PCR ran about 7 to 12 cycles. TCRdb re-analysed the 5' RACE reads in MiXCR, keeping a single row per CDR3 protein. The sample records 890,000 or so distinct CDR3 sequences, less than 80% being singletons. Sequenced material: blood. The receptors shown here come from a man aged 25-45 years in good health.

In its sample, this clonotype was seen a few times. This rearrangement joins TRBV10-3 to TRBJ1-2; no clear D. Germline CDR1 and CDR2: ENHRY and SYGVKD. Trimming left V 6 bases short and J 5 bases short, with 10 bases between. There are 12 residues in the CDR3. CDR3 DNA sequence: TGTGCCATCAGATCGACGGATTATGGCTACACCTTC. Its protein is CAIRSTDYGYTF.

This clonotype was seen a few times. The V gene is TRBV15, the J gene TRBJ2-3, with no clear D. V was clipped by 3 bases and J by 0 bases, with 4 bases between them. This CDR3 has 13 residues. CDR1 LNHNV and CDR2 YYDKDF come from the germline V gene (reference sequence). CDR3 in DNA: TGTGCCACCAGCAGGCTTAGCACAGATACGCAGTATTTT. Translation gives CATSRLSTDTQYF.

CDR3 protein: CASSQAGMGDTQYF. In DNA, the CDR3 is TGTGCCAGCAGCCAGGCGGGCATGGGAGATACGCAGTATTTT. The genes are TRBV14 and TRBJ2-3, with a tentative D call TRBD2 (5 bases). CDR1 is SGHDN and CDR2 is FVKESK in the germline V gene. V dropped 3 bases and J dropped 5 bases, with 12 bases sitting between them. The CDR3 has 14 amino acids.

The chain links TRBV12-3 or TRBV12-4 to TRBJ1-4; the D gene is possibly TRBD1 (5 bases). This CDR3 region has 13 residues. Trimming pared 5 bases from V and 8 bases from J, leaving 12 bases between. CDR3 protein: CASSIGVEEKLFF. In nucleotides, the CDR3 is TGTGCCAGCAGTATAGGGGTCGAAGAAAAACTGTTTTTT.

The V gene is TRBV29-1, the J gene TRBJ2-7; 9 nucleotides align to TRBD1. The trim removed 1 base at V and 4 bases at J, leaving 5 bases unmatched. CDR3 size: 14 residues. The V gene's germline CDR1 is SQVTM and CDR2 ANQGSEA. This CDR3 reads CSVEGGTGIYEQYF. The CDR3 DNA reads TGCAGCGTTGAAGGGGGGACAGGGATATACGAGCAGTACTTC.

This clonotype is a singleton in its sample. The CDR3 DNA reads TGTGCCAGCAGTTTACCAGGGTCCTATAATTCACCCCTCCACTTT. Translating it yields CASSLPGSYNSPLHF. The gene calls are TRBV28 and TRBJ1-6; D is perhaps TRBD1 (5 bases). Trimming removed 2 bases from V and 1 base from J, with 6 bases in between. The CDR3 runs to 15 residues. CDR1 is MDHEN and CDR2 is SYDVKM in the germline V gene.

Only a few counts were recorded for this clonotype. The rearrangement uses TRBV3-1 and TRBJ2-3; D gene unclear. V gave up 3 bases and J gave up 1 base, with 8 bases separating them. The length of the CDR3 is 14 residues. Per germline, CDR1 LGHDT and CDR2 YNNKEL (reference sequence). The CDR3, as DNA: TGTGCCAGCAGCCATGAATTAGGCACAGATACGCAGTATTTT. The encoded protein is CASSHELGTDTQYF.

V is TRBV4-2 and J is TRBJ2-2; 7 nucleotides align to TRBD2. The CDR3 has 14 residues. Germline CDR1 reads LGHNA; CDR2 reads YNFKEQ. Trimming cost V 0 bases and J 8 bases; bases outside gene matches: 3. The CDR3 is CASSQDGGTGELFF. The CDR3 DNA reads as TGTGCCAGCAGCCAAGACGGGGGGACTGGGGAGCTGTTTTTT.

This clonotype has a handful of counts. This sequence joins TRBV29-1 and TRBJ1-5; D not resolved. The germline V gene has CDR1 SQVTM and CDR2 ANQGSEA. CDR3 length: 13 amino acids. V gave up 0 bases and J gave up 6 bases, with 9 bases separating them. The CDR3 DNA follows: TGCAGCGTTGAAGATCAGGTGCGTCAGCCCCAGCATTTT. This codes for CSVEDQVRQPQHF.

The chain combines TRBV27 with TRBJ1-1; D gene ambiguous. Germline V gives CDR1 MNHEY, CDR2 SMNVEV (reference sequence). This CDR3 has 14 amino acids. V shed 6 bases and J shed 0 bases, with 11 bases lying between them. CDR3 nucleotide sequence: TGTGCCAGCAGAACCCTACAGATGAACACTGAAGCTTTCTTT. Protein product: CASRTLQMNTEAFF.

This clonotype was seen once. CDR3 sequence (DNA): TGTGCCAGCAGCTTATCGGTGCGGGGGGTCAATGAGCAGTTCTTC. Translated, it gives CASSLSVRGVNEQFF. The chain carries TRBV7-2 and TRBJ2-1; 8 positions agree with TRBD2. Per the germline V gene, CDR1 is SGHTA and CDR2 is FQGNSA. V dropped 2 bases and J dropped 6; count of bases not matched to a gene: 6. The CDR3 runs to 15 residues.

The rearrangement uses TRBV5-1 and TRBJ1-2; 7 bases line up with TRBD1. Per germline, CDR1 SGHRS and CDR2 YFSETQ. This CDR3 comprises 12 residues. Trimming removed 0 bases from V and 8 bases from J; junction bases left unmatched: 1. CDR3 DNA sequence: TGCGCCAGCAGCTTGGAGGGGGCCGGCTACACCTTC. It encodes CASSLEGAGYTF. Together with reference TRBV5-1 and TRBJ1-2, the CDR3 gives the full variable domain: KAGVTQTPRYLIKTRGQQVTLSCSPISGHRSVSWYQQTPGQGLQFLFEYFSETQRNKGNFPGRFSGRQFSNSRSEMNVSTLELGDSALYLCASSLEGAGYTFGSGTRLTVV.

About this clonotype itself: Just one base apart from a much larger clone, this may be a read error. The chain has TRBV28 and TRBJ1-1; no definite D call. The CDR3 extends over 14 amino acids. Germline lookup yields CDR1 MDHEN and CDR2 SYDVKM. Between the trimmed V and J ends, which lost 3 bases and 3 bases, there was a span of 11 bases. CDR3 amino acids: CASSFGLRDTEAFF. The DNA of the CDR3 is TGTGCCAGCAGTTTCGGGCTGAGGGACACTGAAGCTTTCTTT. Filled out from reference TRBV28 and TRBJ1-1, the complete variable domain reads DVKVTQSSRYLVKRTGEKVFLECVQDMDHENMFWYRQDPGLGLRLIYFSYDVKMKEKGDIPEGYSVSREKKERFSLILESASTNQTSMYLCASSFGLRDTEAFFGQGTRLTVV.

This clonotype showed up just a few times. V usage is TRBV4-2 and J usage is TRBJ2-7, with a weak D call TRBD2 (6 bases). CDR1 LGHNA and CDR2 YNFKEQ come from the germline V gene. The length of the CDR3 is 14 residues. V lost 1 base to trimming and J lost 6 bases, with 13 bases between them. CDR3 nucleotide sequence: TGTGCCAGCAGCCAAGGGCTGGGGGGACTCGAGCAGTACTTC. It encodes CASSQGLGGLEQYF.

This clonotype occurred a few times. The chain carries TRBV5-1 and TRBJ2-3; TRBD2 matches 12 bases. Unmatched junction bases numbered 8, after V lost 4 bases and J lost 2 bases. Germline CDR1 is SGHRS and CDR2 is YFSETQ. CDR3 length: 17 amino acids. DNA of the CDR3: TGCGCCAGCAGCCCCGAGACTAGCGGGGGAAACACAGATACGCAGTATTTT. Its protein is CASSPETSGGNTDTQYF.

The V and J genes are TRBV5-1 and TRBJ2-4; possibly TRBD1 for D (6 bases). The J call may be faulty, since TRBJ2-7 better matches the DNA end. The CDR3 length is 14 residues. The V gene's germline CDR1 is SGHRS and CDR2 YFSETQ. CDR3 sequence reads: CASSFGTPAYEQYF. CDR3 sequence (DNA): TGCGCCAGCAGCTTCGGGACACCGGCCTACGAGCAGTACTTC.

The J gene is TRBJ2-1, the V gene TRBV28, with 7 nucleotides matching TRBD1. The J call may be in error: the DNA end matches TRBJ2-7 better. In germline, CDR1 is MDHEN, CDR2 SYDVKM. CDR3 length: 15 amino acids. The DNA for the CDR3 is TGTGCCAGCAGTGAAGGACAGGTCTTTATCTACGAGCAGTACTTC. This encodes CASSEGQVFIYEQYF.